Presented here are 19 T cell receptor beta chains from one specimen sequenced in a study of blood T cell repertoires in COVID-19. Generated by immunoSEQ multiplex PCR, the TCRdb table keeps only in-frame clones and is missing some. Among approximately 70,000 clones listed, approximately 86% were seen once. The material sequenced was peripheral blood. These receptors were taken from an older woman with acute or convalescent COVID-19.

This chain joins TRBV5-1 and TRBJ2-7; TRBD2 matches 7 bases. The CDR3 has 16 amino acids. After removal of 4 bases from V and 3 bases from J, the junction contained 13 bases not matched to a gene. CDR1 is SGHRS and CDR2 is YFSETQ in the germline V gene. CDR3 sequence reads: CASSPTKSGDYYEQYF. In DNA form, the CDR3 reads TGCGCCAGCAGCCCGACTAAAAGCGGGGACTACTACGAGCAGTACTTC. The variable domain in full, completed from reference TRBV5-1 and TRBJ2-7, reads KAGVTQTPRYLIKTRGQQVTLSCSPISGHRSVSWYQQTPGQGLQFLFEYFSETQRNKGNFPGRFSGRQFSNSRSEMNVSTLELGDSALYLCASSPTKSGDYYEQYFGPGTRLTVT.

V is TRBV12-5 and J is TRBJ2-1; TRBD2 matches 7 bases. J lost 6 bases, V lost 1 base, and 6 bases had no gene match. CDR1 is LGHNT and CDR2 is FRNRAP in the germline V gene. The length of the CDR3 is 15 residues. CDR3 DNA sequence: TGTGCTAGTGGTTTGGCCCTGGGGGAGGGCAATGAGCAGTTCTTC. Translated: CASGLALGEGNEQFF.

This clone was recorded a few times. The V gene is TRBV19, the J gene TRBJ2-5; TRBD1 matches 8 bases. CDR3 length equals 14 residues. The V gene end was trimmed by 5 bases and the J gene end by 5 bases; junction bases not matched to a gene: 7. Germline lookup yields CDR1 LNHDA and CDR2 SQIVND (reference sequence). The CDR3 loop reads CASSPRQGPETQYF. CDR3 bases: TGTGCCAGTAGTCCGAGACAGGGGCCGGAGACCCAGTACTTC.

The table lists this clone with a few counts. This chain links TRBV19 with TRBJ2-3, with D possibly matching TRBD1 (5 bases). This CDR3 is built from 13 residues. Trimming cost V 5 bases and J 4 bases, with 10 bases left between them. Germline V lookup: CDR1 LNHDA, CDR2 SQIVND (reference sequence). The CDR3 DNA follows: TGTGCCAGTAGTCTCCAGGGTGCAGATACGCAGTATTTT. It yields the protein CASSLQGADTQYF.

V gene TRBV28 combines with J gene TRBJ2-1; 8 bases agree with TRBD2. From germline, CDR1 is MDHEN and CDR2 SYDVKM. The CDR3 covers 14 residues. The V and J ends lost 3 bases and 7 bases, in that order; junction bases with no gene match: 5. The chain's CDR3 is CASSLSGGVNEQFF. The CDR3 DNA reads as TGTGCCAGCAGTTTGTCGGGGGGGGTTAATGAGCAGTTCTTC.

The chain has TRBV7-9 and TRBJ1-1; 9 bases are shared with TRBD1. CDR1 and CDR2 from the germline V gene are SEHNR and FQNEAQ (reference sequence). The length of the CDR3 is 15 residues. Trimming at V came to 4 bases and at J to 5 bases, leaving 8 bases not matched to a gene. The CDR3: CASSSLGQGRTEAFF. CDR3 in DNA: TGTGCCAGCAGCTCCTTGGGACAGGGACGGACTGAAGCTTTCTTT.

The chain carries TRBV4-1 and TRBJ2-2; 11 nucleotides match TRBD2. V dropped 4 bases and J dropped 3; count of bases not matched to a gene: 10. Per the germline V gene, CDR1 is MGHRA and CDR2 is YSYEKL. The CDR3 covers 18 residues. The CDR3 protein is CASSPWGSGGADTGELFF. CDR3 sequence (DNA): TGCGCCAGCAGCCCCTGGGGTAGCGGGGGGGCTGACACCGGGGAGCTGTTTTTT.

CDR3 in DNA: TGTGCCAGTAGTATCCTTCAGGGAATTAGCAATCAGCCCCAGCATTTT. Protein product: CASSILQGISNQPQHF. The chain combines TRBV19 with TRBJ1-5, with TRBD1 as a possible D gene (5 bases). V lost 3 bases to trimming and J lost 0 bases, with 12 bases between them. Germline CDR1 reads LNHDA; CDR2 reads SQIVND (reference sequence). The CDR3 consists of 16 residues. Supplemented by reference TRBV19 and TRBJ1-5, the full variable domain reads DGGITQSPKYLFRKEGQNVTLSCEQNLNHDAMYWYRQDPGQGLRLIYYSQIVNDFQKGDIAEGYSVSREKKESFPLTVTSAQKNPTAFYLCASSILQGISNQPQHFGDGTRLSIL.

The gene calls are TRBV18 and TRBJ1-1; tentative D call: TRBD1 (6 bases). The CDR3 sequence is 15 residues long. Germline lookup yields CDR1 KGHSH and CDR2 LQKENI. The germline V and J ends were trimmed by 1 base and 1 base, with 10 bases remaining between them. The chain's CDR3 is CASSPQGGWNTEAFF. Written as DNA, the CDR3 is TGTGCCAGCTCACCACAGGGGGGGTGGAACACTGAAGCTTTCTTT. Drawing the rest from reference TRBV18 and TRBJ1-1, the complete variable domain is NAGVMQNPRHLVRRRGQEARLRCSPMKGHSHVYWYRQLPEEGLKFMVYLQKENIIDESGMPKERFSAEFPKEGPSILRIQQVVRGDSAAYFCASSPQGGWNTEAFFGQGTRLTVV.

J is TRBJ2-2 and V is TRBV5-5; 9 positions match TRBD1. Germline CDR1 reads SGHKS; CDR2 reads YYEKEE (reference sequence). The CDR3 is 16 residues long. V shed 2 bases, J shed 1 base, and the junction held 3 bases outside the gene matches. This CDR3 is CASSLQGAVNTGELFF. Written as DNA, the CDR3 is TGTGCCAGCAGCTTACAGGGGGCAGTGAACACCGGGGAGCTGTTTTTT.

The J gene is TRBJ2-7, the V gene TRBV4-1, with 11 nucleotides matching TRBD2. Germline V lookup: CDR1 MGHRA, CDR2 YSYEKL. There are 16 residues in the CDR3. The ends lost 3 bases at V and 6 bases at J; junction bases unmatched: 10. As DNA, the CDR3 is TGCGCCAGCAGCCAGTTCCCTCTAGCGGGGGGAGGCGAGCAGTACTTC. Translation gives CASSQFPLAGGGEQYF.

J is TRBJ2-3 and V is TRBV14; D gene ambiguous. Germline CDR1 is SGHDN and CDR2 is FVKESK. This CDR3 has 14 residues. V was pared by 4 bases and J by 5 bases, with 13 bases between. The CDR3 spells CASSPRLTRDTQYF. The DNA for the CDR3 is TGTGCCAGCAGCCCGAGGTTGACCCGAGATACGCAGTATTTT.

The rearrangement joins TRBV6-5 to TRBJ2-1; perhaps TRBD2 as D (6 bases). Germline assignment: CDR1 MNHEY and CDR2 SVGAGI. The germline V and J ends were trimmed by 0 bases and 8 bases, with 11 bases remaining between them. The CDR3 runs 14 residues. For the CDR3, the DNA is TGTGCCAGCAGTTACTCGGGGGGTCGGGATGAGCAGTTCTTC. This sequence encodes CASSYSGGRDEQFF.

The CDR3, as DNA: TGTGCCAGCAGCTTCGGGTCAACTGAAGCTTTCTTT. Translation gives CASSFGSTEAFF. This chain connects TRBV7-9 to TRBJ1-1; D gene ambiguous. This CDR3 is 12 amino acids long. The germline V gene encodes CDR1 SEHNR and CDR2 FQNEAQ (reference sequence). Between the trimmed V and J ends, which lost 3 bases and 5 bases, there was a span of 7 bases.

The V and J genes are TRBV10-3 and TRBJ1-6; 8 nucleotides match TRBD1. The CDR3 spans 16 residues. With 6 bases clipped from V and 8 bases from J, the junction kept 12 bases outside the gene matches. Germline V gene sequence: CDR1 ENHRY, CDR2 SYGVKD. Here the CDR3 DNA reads TGTGCCATCAGCAAGACACTGGACAGGGAGGATTCACCCCTCCACTTT. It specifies CAISKTLDREDSPLHF.

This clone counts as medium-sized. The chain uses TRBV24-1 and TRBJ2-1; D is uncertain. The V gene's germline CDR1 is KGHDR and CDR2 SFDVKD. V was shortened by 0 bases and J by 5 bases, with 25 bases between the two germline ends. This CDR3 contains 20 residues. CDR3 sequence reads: CATSDLPGRAPNAEDNEQFF. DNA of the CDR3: TGTGCCACCAGTGATTTGCCGGGTAGAGCCCCCAATGCTGAGGACAATGAGCAGTTCTTC.

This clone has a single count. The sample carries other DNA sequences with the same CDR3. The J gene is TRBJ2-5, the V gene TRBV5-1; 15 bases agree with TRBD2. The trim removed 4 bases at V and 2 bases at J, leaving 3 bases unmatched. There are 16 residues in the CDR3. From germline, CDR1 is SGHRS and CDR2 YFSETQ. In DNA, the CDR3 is TGCGCCAGCAGCCCGGGGACTAGCGGGGGGCAAGAGACCCAGTACTTC. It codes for CASSPGTSGGQETQYF.

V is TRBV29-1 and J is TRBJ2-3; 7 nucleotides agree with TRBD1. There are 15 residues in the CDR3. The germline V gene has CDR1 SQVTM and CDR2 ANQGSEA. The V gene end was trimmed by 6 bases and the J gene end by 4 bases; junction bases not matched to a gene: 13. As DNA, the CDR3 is TGCAGCGTACAGGGGTCTCGGTTTCGGGCAGATACGCAGTATTTT. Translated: CSVQGSRFRADTQYF.

The CDR3 DNA follows: TGCGCCAGCAGCAAAATGGTACAGTATCGGGAGGGGGCGGCCAAAAACATTCAGTACTTC. This codes for CASSKMVQYREGAAKNIQYF. This rearrangement joins TRBV4-1 to TRBJ2-4, with TRBD2 as a possible D gene (8 bases). In germline, CDR1 is MGHRA, CDR2 YSYEKL. The ends were cut back, 5 bases at V and 1 base at J, with 27 bases in the middle. This CDR3 is built from 20 residues.